Described below is a single TCR beta chain sequence and its context. Its antigen is still unknown. These data are taken from a study of blood T cells in healthy people across ages. General observations from the study: Expanded clonotype changes were possibly confounded by unknown donor CMV status. The fall in TCR beta diversity per million T cells was roughly linear with age.

With a J-beta primer mix and a sample-barcoded 5' primer, a second PCR ran about 7 to 12 cycles. One entry per CDR3 protein, called by TCRdb with MiXCR from the 5' RACE reads. The sample includes under 2,000,000 distinct CDR3 sequences, around 50% of them seen just once. Staff drew about 10 milliliters of peripheral blood from each donor. Specimen: blood. This TCR was recovered from a woman aged 40 to 49 in good health.

The CDR3 DNA reads TGTGCCAGCAGTTTGCAGGGACAAAAAAACATTCAGTACTTC. Its translation: CASSLQGQKNIQYF. The genes are TRBV27 and TRBJ2-4, with TRBD1 as a possible D gene (6 bases). Trimming pared 3 bases from V and 4 bases from J, leaving 10 bases between. The CDR3 totals 14 residues. Germline assignment: CDR1 MNHEY and CDR2 SMNVEV (reference sequence).